This T cell receptor beta chain was identified in a study of T-cell reconstitution after alpha-beta-depleted transplantation in children. Trimming left V 7 bases short and J 7 bases short, with 19 bases between. Germline-derived CDR1 and CDR2 are KGHDR and SFDVKD. The CDR3 runs to 15 residues. Concerning this clonotype: Its antigen remains unidentified.

TCRbeta library construction was performed incorporating unique molecular identifiers. TCRdb fed the PCR reads into MiXCR, producing one record per CDR3 protein. Of fewer than 550,000 distinct CDR3 sequences in the sample, 10% to 12% were seen once. General study results and limits: Elevated TCRbeta diversity at day 60 was traced, in some patients, to surviving recipient T cells and thymic progenitors. T-cell counts and diversity were attributed mostly to newly produced T cells one year after transplant. By about two months after transplant, alpha-beta T cells reportedly arose from several hundred graft clones that had expanded.

The rearrangement links TRBV24-1 to TRBJ2-1; tentatively, D is TRBD1 or TRBD2 (5 bases each). The clonotype was recovered from a female patient under 10 years old who had a stem cell transplant for aplastic anemia, so the T cells may come from the graft donor. This material consisted of PBMCs, mostly from graft donor cells, taken 180 days after TCRalphabeta/CD19-depleted stem cell transplant. This CDR3 reads CATSTLGVPVNEQFF. CDR3 in DNA: TGTGCCACCAGCACCCTGGGGGTGCCGGTGAATGAGCAGTTCTTC.